Presented here are 27 T cell receptor beta chains from one specimen sequenced in a study of tumor and adjacent non-tumor tissue in lung cancer. TCRbeta libraries were built with three rounds of nested PCR, modified from ARM-PCR. A single record per CDR3 protein comes from TCRdb applying MiXCR to the multiplex PCR reads. The data show about 110,000 distinct CDR3 sequences, with around 82% seen just once and 20% to 25% held by the top ten. No cell sorting was done before RNA was extracted from the tissue. The specimen was lung tumor tissue. The source is a man between 65 and 79 years old with non-small cell lung cancer.

As to this clonotype: One end of the junction does not line up with germline, which may come from a read error. The genes are TRBV10-3 and TRBJ2-3, with TRBD2 as a possible D gene (5 bases). CDR3 length equals 15 residues. The germline gives CDR1 ENHRY, CDR2 SYGVKD. DNA for the CDR3: TGTGTTATCAGTGAGGAAGAGCGGTTAACAGATACGCAGTATTTC. It encodes CVISEEERLTDTQYF.

This sequence joins TRBV11-3 and TRBJ2-5; D gene uncertain. This CDR3 contains 16 residues. Trimming stripped 1 base from V and 5 bases from J, with 17 bases between. Germline-derived CDR1 and CDR2 are SGHNT and YENEEA. DNA of the CDR3: TGTGCCAGCAGCTTAGGTGTGGGAAGGCTACCGGAGACCCAGTACTTC. Residues: CASSLGVGRLPETQYF.

This clonotype was observed many times. The chain couples TRBV28 to TRBJ2-7, with D perhaps matching TRBD1 (6 bases). Germline CDR1 and CDR2: MDHEN and SYDVKM. This CDR3 spans 14 amino acids. Deletions cut 3 bases from V and 7 bases from J, with 16 bases between. The CDR3 protein is CASSLGAGLREQYF. In nucleotides, the CDR3 is TGTGCCAGCAGTTTGGGGGCAGGGCTCCGGGAGCAGTACTTC.

With respect to this clonotype: The germline gene is not matched at one end of the junction; a read error may be the cause. The rearrangement uses TRBV29-1 and TRBJ2-2, with D tentatively TRBD2 (7 bases). This CDR3 has 14 residues. The germline V gene encodes CDR1 SQVTM and CDR2 ANQGSEA. The chain's CDR3 is CSADVAGDTRELFF. CDR3 coding DNA: TGCAGCGCTGACGTGGCGGGGGACACCCGGGAGCTGTTTTTT.

V gene TRBV29-1 combines with J gene TRBJ2-2; D uncertain. Trimming took 7 bases from V and 9 from J, leaving 21 bases between them. This CDR3 is 14 amino acids long. The V gene's germline CDR1 is SQVTM and CDR2 ANQGSEA. The CDR3 is CSAVRSGYSRELFF. CDR3 sequence (DNA): TGCAGCGCCGTTCGGAGTGGGTACAGCAGGGAGCTGTTTTTT.

Note on this clonotype: Likely a read error: the CDR3 ends without its conserved phenylalanine or tryptophan. It is unclear where the CDR3 begins or ends on the DNA, so no DNA is shown, and the CDR3 is as TCRdb lists it. The V call is TRBV4-2, the J call TRBJ2-5; TRBD2, the D gene given by the table, was not confirmed from the DNA. Per the germline V gene, CDR1 is LGHNA and CDR2 is YNFKEQ. The CDR3 has 15 amino acids, counting both end residues. The CDR3 is CASSQWELTTETQYL.

Notes on this clonotype: This CDR3 is missing its conserved last phenylalanine or tryptophan, likely due to a read error. Because the CDR3's place on the DNA is in doubt, the DNA is left out and the CDR3 is given as listed by TCRdb. The CDR3 sequence: CASSESGMNTEALC. V gene TRBV10-1 combines with J gene TRBJ1-1. The CDR3 totals 14 residues, both ends included. Germline CDR1 and CDR2: WNHNN and SYGVQD (reference sequence).

The chain uses TRBV13 and TRBJ2-7; 7 nucleotides agree with TRBD2. Germline CDR1 PRHDT, CDR2 FYEKMQ (reference sequence). J was trimmed by 4 bases and V by 6 bases; bases with no gene match: 12. CDR3 size: 15 residues. Here the CDR3 DNA reads TGTGCCAGCAGTTACAAGACTTGCGGGGGTTACGAGCAGTACTTC. Residues: CASSYKTCGGYEQYF.

In this sample, this clonotype turned up once. The chain combines TRBV12-3 or TRBV12-4 with TRBJ1-4; D remains ambiguous. This CDR3 contains 14 residues. Trimming pared 5 bases from V and 7 bases from J, leaving 14 bases between. CDR3 bases: TGTGCCAGCAGTATGAGCGGTATAGGTGAAAAACTGTTTTTT. This gives the protein CASSMSGIGEKLFF.

This sequence joins TRBV29-1 and TRBJ1-3; D unclear. From germline, CDR1 is SQVTM and CDR2 ANQGSEA. The CDR3 consists of 14 residues. The V and J ends lost 5 bases and 0 bases respectively, with 11 bases between them. CDR3 protein: CSVKLARSGNTIYF. The CDR3 DNA reads TGCAGCGTTAAATTGGCTCGCTCTGGAAACACCATATATTTT.

The sample holds one count of this clonotype. CDR3: CASSYFGWGQNSNQTQYF. The CDR3, as DNA: TGTGCCAGCAGTTACTTCGGGTGGGGACAGAATAGCAATCAGACGCAGTATTTT. The gene calls are TRBV6-6 and TRBJ1-5; 7 bases line up with TRBD1. TRBJ2-3 matches the DNA end more closely, so the J call is doubtful. The CDR3 sequence is 18 residues long. The V gene's germline CDR1 is MNHNY and CDR2 SVGAGI (reference sequence).

About this clonotype itself: The junction and the germline gene differ at one end; a read error may be behind it. The gene calls are TRBV6-2 or TRBV6-3 and TRBJ2-7; maybe TRBD2 (6 bases). CDR3 size: 16 residues. Germline V gene sequence: CDR1 MNHEY, CDR2 SVGEGT. The CDR3 region is CVSSYSGRGLSYEQDF. The CDR3 DNA is TGTGTCAGCAGTTACTCGGGACGGGGGTTATCCTACGAGCAGGACTTC.

This chain joins TRBV5-6 and TRBJ2-7; 12 bases align to TRBD2. The CDR3 runs to 18 residues. Trimming removed 4 bases from V and 5 bases from J; junction bases left unmatched: 16. The V gene's germline CDR1 is SGHDT and CDR2 YYEEEE. The CDR3 loop is CASSPILAGGLGNHEQYF. The CDR3, as DNA: TGTGCCAGCAGCCCGATACTAGCGGGAGGCCTGGGTAACCACGAGCAGTACTTC.

This chain connects TRBV7-8 to TRBJ2-2; D call uncertain. V lost 2 bases to trimming and J lost 6 bases, with 13 bases between them. Per the germline V gene, CDR1 is SGHVS and CDR2 is FQNEAQ. CDR3 size: 15 residues. Here the CDR3 reads CASSLSTVKAGELFF. CDR3 nucleotide sequence: TGTGCCAGCAGCTTATCAACAGTGAAGGCCGGGGAGCTGTTTTTT. Using reference TRBV7-8 and TRBJ2-2 for the parts outside the CDR3, the full variable domain is GAGVSQSPRYKVAKRGQDVALRCDPISGHVSLFWYQQALGQGPEFLTYFQNEAQLDKSGLPSDRFFAERPEGSVSTLKIQRTQQEDSAVYLCASSLSTVKAGELFFGEGSRLTVL.

The chain has TRBV20-1 and TRBJ2-4; possible D gene TRBD1, 5 bases. Germline V gene lookup returns CDR1 DFQATT and CDR2 SNEGSKA (reference sequence). Trimming stripped 3 bases from V and 6 bases from J, with 12 bases between. This CDR3 spans 13 amino acids. CDR3 nucleotide sequence: TGCAGTGCTAGGCCGTTTGACAGAAACATTCAGTACTTC. Its protein product is CSARPFDRNIQYF.

Notes on this clonotype: The junction shows a germline mismatch at one end, possibly a read error. The chain is built from TRBV5-4 and TRBJ2-1; D is possibly TRBD1 (5 bases). The CDR3 is 16 residues long. Germline CDR1 reads SGHNT; CDR2 reads YYREEE (reference sequence). The CDR3 loop reads CVSTPGRVGQYNEQFF. CDR3 nucleotide sequence: TGTGTCAGCACCCCCGGTCGGGTGGGGCAGTACAATGAGCAGTTCTTC.

This clonotype came up a few times. One end of the junction varies from germline; a read error may be responsible. V gene TRBV29-1 combines with J gene TRBJ2-1; D may be TRBD1 (9 bases). CDR3 length: 11 residues. Germline V gives CDR1 SQVTM, CDR2 ANQGSEA. CDR3 in DNA: TGTAGCGGGGACAGGGTCAATGGGCAGTTCTTC. Protein sequence: CSGDRVNGQFF.

This clonotype was recorded once. The V gene is TRBV12-3 or TRBV12-4, the J gene TRBJ2-7; D may be TRBD1 (5 bases). The CDR3 covers 14 residues. Trimming removed 7 bases at V and 3 bases at J, with 16 bases between. CDR3 protein: CASKQALSNYEQYF. CDR3 bases: TGTGCCAGCAAACAGGCACTATCCAACTACGAGCAGTACTTC.

The CDR3 nucleotides read TGTGCCAGCAGTTCGACAGGGGACATTCAGCCCCAGCATTTT. It yields the protein CASSSTGDIQPQHF. This chain links TRBV6-5 with TRBJ1-5, with TRBD1 matching over 8 bases. Germline V gives CDR1 MNHEY, CDR2 SVGAGI. After removal of 4 bases from V and 6 bases from J, the junction contained 5 bases not matched to a gene. The CDR3 extends over 14 amino acids.

This clonotype was seen only once. An end of the junction differs from the germline gene, which may be a read error. DNA of the CDR3: TGTGCCAGCAGAGCTGAGACAGGGAATGGCTACACATTC. Translation: CASRAETGNGYTF. This chain links TRBV6-5 with TRBJ1-2; 7 bases line up with TRBD1. The CDR3 length is 13 residues. The germline gives CDR1 MNHEY, CDR2 SVGAGI.

This sequence joins TRBV28 and TRBJ1-5; D is possibly TRBD1 (6 bases). V was shortened by 7 bases and J by 8 bases, with 30 bases between the two germline ends. The CDR3 is made up of 18 amino acids. The germline gives CDR1 MDHEN, CDR2 SYDVKM. DNA of the CDR3: TGTGCCAGCACTTTTCAAAATCAATGGAGCACAGGGAGGAAGCCCCAGCATTTT. Translated, it gives CASTFQNQWSTGRKPQHF. The whole variable domain, filled in from reference TRBV28 and TRBJ1-5, reads DVKVTQSSRYLVKRTGEKVFLECVQDMDHENMFWYRQDPGLGLRLIYFSYDVKMKEKGDIPEGYSVSREKKERFSLILESASTNQTSMYLCASTFQNQWSTGRKPQHFGDGTRLSIL.

As for this clonotype: At one end the junction does not follow the germline gene, possibly because of a read error. This rearrangement joins TRBV28 to TRBJ2-3; TRBD1 aligns across 10 bases. Looked up from germline, CDR1 is MDHEN and CDR2 is SYDVKM. This CDR3 is built from 16 residues. CDR3 in DNA: TGTGCCAGCAGTTCGTGGGACAGGGGTAGCACAGATACGGAGTGTTTT. It translates to CASSSWDRGSTDTECF.

On this clonotype itself: One end of the junction varies from germline; a read error may be responsible. This sequence joins TRBV29-1 and TRBJ2-1; TRBD2 might be the D (5 bases). The length of the CDR3 is 13 residues. Per the germline V gene, CDR1 is SQVTM and CDR2 is ANQGSEA. Here the CDR3 reads CSVEATKGNEQLF. The CDR3 DNA sequence: TGCAGCGTTGAAGCGACTAAGGGCAACGAGCAGCTCTTC.

In regard to this clonotype: Possible read error: a much larger clone is one base away. This chain joins TRBV20-1 and TRBJ1-6; TRBD1 might be the D (5 bases). V was clipped by 1 base and J by 8 bases, with 9 bases between them. CDR1 is DFQATT and CDR2 is SNEGSKA in the germline V gene (reference sequence). This CDR3 region has 13 residues. For the CDR3, the DNA is TGCAGTGCTAGAGGGACAAAGCATTCACCCCTCCACTTT. Its protein product is CSARGTKHSPLHF.

The sample holds one count of this clonotype. The DNA for the CDR3 is TGTGCCAGCAGCCAAGGGCAGGGTCTCTATGAGCAGTTCTTC. Residues: CASSQGQGLYEQFF. The chain combines TRBV4-2 with TRBJ2-7; TRBD1 is a possible D gene (5 bases). The tail of the sequence fits TRBJ2-1 better, so the J call may be wrong. Germline V gene sequence: CDR1 LGHNA, CDR2 YNFKEQ. The CDR3 extends over 14 amino acids.

The chain recombines TRBV5-6 with TRBJ2-1; a weak D match, TRBD2 (5 bases). CDR1 SGHDT and CDR2 YYEEEE come from the germline V gene. Trimming pared 5 bases from V and 3 bases from J, leaving 18 bases between. The CDR3 extends over 16 amino acids. CDR3 sequence (DNA): TGTGCCAGCAGTTCCGGTAGGGAGAGCTTCTACAATGAGCAGTTCTTC. This translates into CASSSGRESFYNEQFF.

For this clonotype: The junction departs from germline at one end; a sequencing error may be responsible. V usage is TRBV6-5 and J usage is TRBJ1-2; unclear D gene. Germline CDR1 MNHEY, CDR2 SVGAGI. This CDR3 comprises 15 residues. DNA for the CDR3: TGTGTCAGCCGTTACCGGGGTGGTCGTAAGTATGGCTACACCTTC. Amino acid sequence: CVSRYRGGRKYGYTF.